This is a list of T cell receptor beta chains from one sample in a study of blood T cell repertoires in COVID-19. Clones were sequenced by immunoSEQ multiplex PCR, and TCRdb holds only the in-frame ones, with some missing. Of under 200,000 clones in the sample, about 85% were seen once. Sequencing input: peripheral blood. These receptor sequences come from a woman older than 75 with acute or convalescent COVID-19. Both conserved end residues are part of each CDR3. A D gene is named only where the DNA matches it firmly. Size tells how often a clone was seen (once, few, many) or the class of an expanded clone, and some rows leave it out.

clone_size	v_call	j_call	d_call	cdr3_nt	cdr3_aa
few	TRBV4-1	TRBJ1-1	TRBD1	TGCGCCAGCAGCCGGGAAACAGGGGGCGGAACTGAAGCTTTCTTT	CASSRETGGGTEAFF
NA	TRBV9	TRBJ2-3	TRBD1	TGTGCCAGCAGCCACTGGACAGGAACGACAGATACGCAGTATTTT	CASSHWTGTTDTQYF
NA	TRBV7-2	TRBJ2-1	NA	TGTGCCAGCAGCCCCCGACAGGCCTACAATGAGCAGTTCTTC	CASSPRQAYNEQFF
NA	TRBV18	TRBJ1-1	NA	TGTGCCAGCTCACCACAGTTCCAGGGAAACACTGAAGCTTTCTTT	CASSPQFQGNTEAFF
NA	TRBV25-1	TRBJ2-7	TRBD2	TGTGCCAGCATTAGCGGGAGGAACTACGAGCAGTACTTC	CASISGRNYEQYF
NA	TRBV2	TRBJ2-5	TRBD2	TGTGCCAGCAGTGAGGTACTAGCGGGGACGGGGACCCAGTACTTC	CASSEVLAGTGTQYF
NA	TRBV28	TRBJ1-2	NA	TGTGCCAGCAGTTTACCACGGGTATACTATGGCTACACCTTC	CASSLPRVYYGYTF
NA	TRBV2	TRBJ1-5	TRBD1	TGTGCCAGCAATCGGGACAGGCCTATCAATCAGCCCCAGCATTTT	CASNRDRPINQPQHF
NA	TRBV7-2	TRBJ1-2	NA	TGTGCCAGCAGCTCGATGGACAGCTATGGCTACACCTTC	CASSSMDSYGYTF
once	TRBV5-1	TRBJ2-1	TRBD1	TGCGCCAGCAGTTCAGGGGGCTATGAGCAGTTCTTC	CASSSGGYEQFF
NA	TRBV24-1	TRBJ2-3	TRBD2	TGTGCCACCAGTGATTTATTGGCTAGCGGGGGAGCGGGTACGCAGTATTTT	CATSDLLASGGAGTQYF
NA	TRBV7-9	TRBJ2-2	TRBD1	TGTGCCAGCAGCTTACCGGGACAGGGCTCGATAGGGGAGCTGTTTTTT	CASSLPGQGSIGELFF
NA	TRBV20-1	TRBJ2-3	TRBD2	TGCAGTGCTAGTCCTCCTAGCGGGAGGGAAACAGATACGCAGTATTTT	CSASPPSGRETDTQYF
NA	TRBV6-2/TRBV6-3	TRBJ1-1	NA	TGTGCCAGCAGTTACGGTGGGGGGGCGGACACTGAAGCTTTCTTT	CASSYGGGADTEAFF
NA	TRBV5-1	TRBJ2-2	NA	TGCGCCAGCAGCTTGACCCAGGGGACCGGGGAGCTGTTTTTT	CASSLTQGTGELFF
few	TRBV7-9	TRBJ2-7	NA	TGTGCCAGCAGCTCGAGCTCTGCGTCTAGTTCCGACGAGCAGTACTTC	CASSSSSASSSDEQYF